These T cell receptor beta chains were read from a single sample in a study of OX40 agonist ivuxolimab in advanced cancers. TCRdb keeps only in-frame clones here, not all; method: immunoSEQ multiplex PCR. The data contain some 26,000 clones, 79% of them singletons. The sample in question was CD4+ or CD8+ T cells sorted from blood, obtained in a trial of the OX40 agonist ivuxolimab. The receptors originated from an adult with an advanced solid tumor such as melanoma, head and neck, liver or kidney cancer. Both conserved end residues are part of each CDR3. Fields, in order: J gene, D gene, clone size, V gene, CDR3 protein, CDR3 DNA. A D gene is named only where the DNA matches it firmly. Rows give clone size only sometimes, using once, few, many, or a class for an expanded clone.

TRBJ2-3 | . | . | TRBV5-4 | CASSLVGQTDTQYF | TGTGCCAGCAGCTTGGTAGGCCAGACAGATACGCAGTATTTT
TRBJ2-7 | . | . | TRBV2 | CASSESTSDYEQYF | TGTGCCAGCAGTGAGTCTACTAGTGACTACGAGCAGTACTTC
TRBJ1-1 | TRBD1 | . | TRBV19 | CASRLRDSMNTEAFF | TGTGCCAGTAGGCTCCGGGACAGTATGAACACTGAAGCTTTCTTT
TRBJ2-5 | . | once | TRBV6-5 | CASSYSGVETQYF | TGTGCCAGCAGTTACTCAGGGGTAGAGACCCAGTACTTC
TRBJ2-5 | TRBD2 | . | TRBV6-5 | CASSLSGGYQETQYF | TGTGCCAGCAGCCTTAGCGGGGGGTACCAAGAGACCCAGTACTTC
TRBJ2-1 | TRBD1 | . | TRBV30 | CAWSWDRPSNEQFF | TGTGCCTGGAGTTGGGACAGGCCGTCAAATGAGCAGTTCTTC
TRBJ2-4 | . | . | TRBV27 | CASSSLGQPVTKNIQYF | TGTGCCAGCAGTTCTCTCGGACAGCCAGTGACCAAAAACATTCAGTACTTC
TRBJ2-5 | . | . | TRBV5-6 | CASSLGASRAQYF | TGTGCCAGCAGCTTGGGGGCGAGCAGGGCCCAGTACTTC
TRBJ1-1 | . | . | TRBV29-1 | CSVVRQAQAADTEAFF | TGCAGCGTTGTACGTCAGGCACAGGCGGCGGACACTGAAGCTTTCTTT
TRBJ1-6 | . | . | TRBV6-5 | CASSYGGTYNSPLHF | TGTGCCAGCAGTTACGGGGGAACCTATAATTCACCCCTCCACTTT
TRBJ2-1 | . | . | TRBV27 | CASSFPHGDEQFF | TGTGCCAGCAGTTTTCCCCACGGCGATGAGCAGTTCTTC
TRBJ2-7 | . | . | TRBV1 | CTSSHGQGLIPYEQYF | TGCACCAGCAGCCATGGACAGGGACTAATTCCCTACGAGCAGTACTTC
TRBJ1-6 | . | few | TRBV7-9 | CASSLTNSPLHF | TGTGCCAGCAGCTTAACCAATTCACCCCTCCACTTT
TRBJ1-1 | . | many | TRBV27 | CASSLSSFGVTEAFF | TGTGCCAGCAGTTTATCGAGTTTCGGTGTCACTGAAGCTTTCTTT
TRBJ2-7 | . | . | TRBV5-8 | CASSPLPSYEQYF | TGTGCCAGCAGCCCTCTACCTTCCTACGAGCAGTACTTC
TRBJ2-5 | . | . | TRBV4-2 | CASSLPGLALETQYF | TGTGCCAGCAGCCTCCCAGGGCTAGCTCTGGAGACCCAGTACTTC
TRBJ1-1 | . | . | TRBV11-3 | CASSHASNGEATEAFF | TGTGCCAGCAGCCACGCGAGTAACGGGGAGGCCACTGAAGCTTTCTTT
TRBJ1-1 | . | . | TRBV6-5 | CASSFVGHTEAFF | TGTGCCAGCAGTTTCGTGGGCCACACTGAAGCTTTCTTT
TRBJ1-1 | . | . | TRBV4-1 | CASSQGSGLNTEAFF | TGCGCCAGCAGCCAAGGGTCAGGTTTGAACACTGAAGCTTTCTTT
TRBJ2-3 | TRBD2 | . | TRBV27 | CASSLWASGSTDTQYF | TGTGCCAGCAGTTTATGGGCTAGCGGGAGCACAGATACGCAGTATTTT
TRBJ2-5 | . | . | TRBV28 | CASSLYRDRQETQYF | TGTGCCAGCAGTTTATATCGAGACCGCCAAGAGACCCAGTACTTC
TRBJ2-7 | TRBD2 | . | TRBV4-2 | CASSPGLAGGPNYEQYF | TGTGCCAGCAGCCCTGGACTAGCGGGAGGACCAAACTACGAGCAGTACTTC
TRBJ1-2 | TRBD1 | . | TRBV28 | CASSFGTPGQAITF | TGTGCCAGCAGTTTTGGTACACCGGGACAGGCCATTACCTTC
TRBJ2-7 | . | . | TRBV4-1 | CASRQTRGYSEQYF | TGCGCCAGCAGACAGACCCGGGGGTATAGCGAGCAGTACTTC
TRBJ2-4 | . | . | TRBV7-9 | CASSQRDTDGQNIQYF | TGTGCCAGCAGCCAAAGGGACACAGATGGGCAAAACATTCAGTACTTC
TRBJ1-2 | TRBD1 | . | TRBV6-6 | CASSPDRAVGYGYTF | TGTGCCAGCAGCCCGGACAGGGCCGTCGGCTATGGCTACACCTTC
TRBJ1-1 | . | . | TRBV5-4 | CASSDESWEAFF | TGTGCCAGCAGCGACGAATCCTGGGAAGCTTTCTTT
TRBJ2-7 | . | . | TRBV13 | CASSPRAGYEQYF | TGTGCCAGCAGCCCCCGGGCCGGCTACGAGCAGTACTTC
TRBJ2-1 | . | . | TRBV19 | CASSSSWGVGGNEQFF | TGTGCCAGTAGTAGCTCCTGGGGGGTCGGTGGCAATGAGCAGTTCTTC
TRBJ2-5 | TRBD1 | . | TRBV7-7 | CASSSGTGYETQYF | TGTGCTAGCAGCTCCGGGACAGGGTACGAGACCCAGTACTTC
TRBJ2-7 | TRBD2 | once | TRBV6-5 | CASASLAETYEQYF | TGTGCCAGCGCCTCACTAGCGGAGACCTACGAGCAGTACTTC
TRBJ2-2 | TRBD2 | . | TRBV27 | CASSLYLTAGGGPGELFF | TGTGCCAGCAGTTTATACCTGACGGCGGGGGGCGGTCCCGGGGAGCTGTTTTTT
TRBJ1-4 | TRBD1 | . | TRBV2 | CASIGDREVEKLFF | TGTGCCAGCATTGGGGACAGGGAAGTGGAAAAACTGTTTTTT
TRBJ1-5 | . | . | TRBV5-5 | CASSLIGNDNQPQHF | TGTGCCAGCAGCTTGATAGGGAATGACAATCAGCCCCAGCATTTT
TRBJ2-3 | TRBD2 | . | TRBV19 | CASSRASGNWDTQYF | TGTGCCAGTAGCCGGGCTAGCGGGAATTGGGATACGCAGTATTTT
TRBJ1-2 | . | . | TRBV9 | CASSGTQNYGYTF | TGTGCCAGCAGCGGGACTCAGAACTATGGCTACACCTTC
TRBJ2-1 | TRBD2 | medium-sized | TRBV7-9 | CASSLSGTHNEQFF | TGTGCCAGCAGTTTGAGCGGGACTCACAATGAGCAGTTCTTC
TRBJ2-7 | TRBD2 | . | TRBV9 | CASSEGTSAIYEQYF | TGTGCCAGCAGCGAAGGGACTAGCGCAATCTACGAGCAGTACTTC
TRBJ2-3 | . | . | TRBV30 | CAWSFVVTDTQYF | TGTGCCTGGAGTTTCGTCGTCACAGATACGCAGTATTTT
TRBJ2-7 | . | . | TRBV19 | CASSIGFPMYEQYF | TGTGCCAGTAGTATCGGTTTTCCTATGTACGAGCAGTACTTC
TRBJ1-2 | TRBD1 | . | TRBV5-1 | CASSFGTGGYGYTF | TGCGCCAGCAGCTTCGGGACAGGGGGCTATGGCTACACCTTC
TRBJ1-1 | TRBD1 | . | TRBV7-9 | CASSLVTGGWTEAFF | TGTGCCAGCAGCTTAGTCACAGGGGGCTGGACTGAAGCTTTCTTT
TRBJ2-7 | TRBD1 | . | TRBV9 | CASSVDTGTEYEQYF | TGTGCCAGCAGCGTAGACACCGGGACAGAGTACGAGCAGTACTTC
TRBJ2-1 | . | . | TRBV7-9 | CASSLRGSSYNEQFF | TGTGCCAGCAGCTTAAGGGGAAGCTCCTACAATGAGCAGTTCTTC
TRBJ1-1 | . | few | TRBV30 | CAWSVSRVTEAFF | TGTGCCTGGAGTGTAAGTAGGGTCACTGAAGCTTTCTTT
TRBJ2-2 | . | . | TRBV11-2 | CASSFPRDNLGSGELFF | TGTGCCAGCAGCTTCCCCCGGGACAATCTCGGGTCCGGGGAGCTGTTTTTT
TRBJ2-1 | . | . | TRBV2 | CASSHNYIAGTYNEQFF | TGTGCCAGCAGTCATAACTATATCGCGGGGACCTACAATGAGCAGTTCTTC
TRBJ2-7 | . | . | TRBV9 | CASSVGDGNSYEQYF | TGTGCCAGCAGCGTAGGGGACGGGAACTCCTACGAGCAGTACTTC
TRBJ2-2 | . | once | TRBV6-6 | CASSYFGLSTGELFF | TGTGCCAGCAGTTACTTCGGACTGTCGACCGGGGAGCTGTTTTTT
TRBJ2-7 | . | . | TRBV7-2 | CASSFSWEYYEQYF | TGTGCCAGCAGCTTCAGCTGGGAGTACTACGAGCAGTACTTC
TRBJ2-5 | TRBD1 | . | TRBV5-1 | CASSLVGQAQETQYF | TGCGCCAGCAGCTTGGTGGGACAGGCCCAAGAGACCCAGTACTTC
TRBJ2-7 | TRBD1 | few | TRBV7-9 | CASSLGATGSYEQYF | TGTGCCAGCAGCTTAGGTGCGACAGGGTCCTACGAGCAGTACTTC
TRBJ1-1 | . | . | TRBV30 | CAWISAEAFF | TGTGCCTGGATCAGTGCTGAAGCTTTCTTT
TRBJ1-1 | . | . | TRBV21-1 | CASSKGRKGMGTEAFF | TGTGCCAGCAGCAAAGGGCGGAAGGGGATGGGCACTGAAGCTTTCTTT